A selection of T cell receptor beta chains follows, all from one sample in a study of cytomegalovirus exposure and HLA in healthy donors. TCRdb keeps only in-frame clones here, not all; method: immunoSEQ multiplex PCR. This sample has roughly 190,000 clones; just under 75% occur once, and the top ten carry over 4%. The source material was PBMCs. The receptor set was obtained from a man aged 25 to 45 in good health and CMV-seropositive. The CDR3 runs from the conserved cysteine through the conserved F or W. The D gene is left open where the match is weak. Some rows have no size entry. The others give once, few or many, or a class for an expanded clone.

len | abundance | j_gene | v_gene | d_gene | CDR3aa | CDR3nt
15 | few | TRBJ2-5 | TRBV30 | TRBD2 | CAWSLGTSAGETQYF | TGTGCCTGGAGCCTAGGGACTAGCGCTGGCGAGACCCAGTACTTC
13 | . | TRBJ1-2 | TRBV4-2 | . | CASSQGRDGGYTF | TGTGCCAGCAGCCAAGGCAGGGATGGAGGCTACACCTTC
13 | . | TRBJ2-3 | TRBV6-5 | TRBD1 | CASRGQGGDTQYF | TGTGCCAGCAGAGGACAGGGTGGAGATACGCAGTATTTT
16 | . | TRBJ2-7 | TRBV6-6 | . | CASSFPPGQISYEQYF | TGTGCCAGCAGTTTCCCGCCCGGACAGATATCCTACGAGCAGTACTTC
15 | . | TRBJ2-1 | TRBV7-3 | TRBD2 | CASSLVAGGNNEQFF | TGTGCCAGCAGCTTGGTAGCGGGAGGTAACAATGAGCAGTTCTTC
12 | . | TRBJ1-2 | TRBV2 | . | CASSEGGAGYTF | TGTGCCAGCAGTGAAGGAGGAGCCGGCTACACCTTC
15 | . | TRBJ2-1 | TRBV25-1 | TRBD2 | CASSESTSGRGEQFF | TGTGCCAGCAGTGAATCAACTAGCGGGAGGGGTGAGCAGTTCTTC
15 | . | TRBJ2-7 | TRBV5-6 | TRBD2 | CASSSSGRAYYEQYF | TGTGCCAGCAGCTCCAGCGGGAGGGCCTACTACGAGCAGTACTTC
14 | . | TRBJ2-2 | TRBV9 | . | CASSVVGGAGELFF | TGTGCCAGCAGCGTAGTGGGGGGAGCCGGGGAGCTGTTTTTT
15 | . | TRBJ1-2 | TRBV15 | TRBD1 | CATSRVPDRGYGYTF | TGTGCCACCAGCAGAGTCCCCGACAGGGGCTATGGCTACACCTTC
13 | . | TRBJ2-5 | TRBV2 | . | CASRVRVQETQYF | TGTGCCAGCAGGGTGAGGGTACAAGAGACCCAGTACTTC
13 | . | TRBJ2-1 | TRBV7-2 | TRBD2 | CASGGRVDNEQFF | TGTGCAAGCGGGGGCAGGGTCGACAATGAGCAGTTCTTC
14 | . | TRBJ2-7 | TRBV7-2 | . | CASTPRRGWDEQYF | TGTGCCAGCACCCCTCGGAGGGGTTGGGACGAGCAGTACTTC
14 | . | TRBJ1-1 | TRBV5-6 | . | CASSLRVWDTEAFF | TGTGCCAGCAGCTTGCGGGTTTGGGACACTGAAGCTTTCTTT
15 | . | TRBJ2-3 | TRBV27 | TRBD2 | CASSSLLAGRDTQYF | TGTGCCAGCAGTTCCCTCCTAGCGGGAAGAGATACGCAGTATTTT
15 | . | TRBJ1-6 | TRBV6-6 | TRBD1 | CASRDRGARNSPLHF | TGTGCCAGCAGGGACAGGGGGGCTAGGAATTCACCCCTCCACTTT
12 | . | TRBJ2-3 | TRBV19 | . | CASSMRADTQYF | TGTGCCAGTAGTATGCGGGCAGATACGCAGTATTTT
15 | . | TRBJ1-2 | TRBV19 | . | CASSELQGSGYGYTF | TGTGCCAGTAGTGAGCTACAGGGATCCGGCTATGGCTACACCTTC
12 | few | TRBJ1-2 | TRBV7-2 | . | CASTENAGGYTF | TGTGCCAGCACCGAAAACGCGGGGGGCTACACCTTC
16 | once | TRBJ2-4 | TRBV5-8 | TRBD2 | CASSTGTSGGLHIQYF | TGTGCCAGCAGTACCGGGACTAGCGGGGGGCTGCACATTCAGTACTTC
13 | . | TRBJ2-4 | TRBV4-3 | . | CASSLGLENIQYF | TGCGCCAGCAGCCTGGGACTGGAAAACATTCAGTACTTC
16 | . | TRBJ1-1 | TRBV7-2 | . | CASSLRSGHLNTEAFF | TGTGCCAGCAGCTTAAGATCGGGACACTTGAACACTGAAGCTTTCTTT
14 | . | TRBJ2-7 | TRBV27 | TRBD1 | CASSRGQAFYEQYF | TGTGCCAGCAGTCGCGGACAGGCGTTCTACGAGCAGTACTTC
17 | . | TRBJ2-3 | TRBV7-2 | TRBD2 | CASSSRPSRGGRGTQYF | TGTGCCAGCAGCTCCCGCCCCTCGCGGGGGGGCAGGGGTACGCAGTATTTT
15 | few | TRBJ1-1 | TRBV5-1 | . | CASRGGIGGPTEAFF | TGCGCCAGCAGGGGAGGAATCGGAGGACCGACTGAAGCTTTCTTT
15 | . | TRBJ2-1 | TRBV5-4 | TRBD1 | CASSLGDRAYNEQFF | TGTGCCAGCAGCCTAGGGGACAGAGCGTACAATGAGCAGTTCTTC
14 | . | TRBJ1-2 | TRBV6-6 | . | CASSYSEGVYGYTF | TGTGCCAGCAGTTACTCCGAGGGGGTCTATGGCTACACCTTC
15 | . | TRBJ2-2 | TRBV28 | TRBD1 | CASRGDRGRTGELFF | TGTGCCAGCCGGGGGGACAGGGGCCGCACCGGGGAGCTGTTTTTT